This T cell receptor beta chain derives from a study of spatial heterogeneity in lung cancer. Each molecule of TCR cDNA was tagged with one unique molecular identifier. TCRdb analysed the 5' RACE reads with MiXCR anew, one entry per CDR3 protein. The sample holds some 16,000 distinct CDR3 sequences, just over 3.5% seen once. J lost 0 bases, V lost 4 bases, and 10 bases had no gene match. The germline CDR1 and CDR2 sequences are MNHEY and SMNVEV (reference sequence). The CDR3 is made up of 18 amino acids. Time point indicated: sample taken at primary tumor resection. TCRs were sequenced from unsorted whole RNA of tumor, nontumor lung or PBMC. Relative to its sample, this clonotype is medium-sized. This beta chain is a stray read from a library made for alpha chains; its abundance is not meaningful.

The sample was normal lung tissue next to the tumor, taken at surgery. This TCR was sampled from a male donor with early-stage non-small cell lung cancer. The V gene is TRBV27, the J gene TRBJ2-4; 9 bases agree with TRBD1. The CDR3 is CASSSLDRGDIAKNIQYF. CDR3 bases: TGTGCCAGCAGTTCCTTGGACAGGGGCGATATAGCCAAAAACATTCAGTACTTC.